This T cell receptor (beta chain) was captured in a study of CD8 T cells in Susac syndrome. TCR beta sequencing was performed on blood CD8+ and CD4+ T cells. Negative magnetic isolation gave CD8+ and CD4+ cells; FACS enriched CD8+ TEMRA. Study findings and constraints: As the study acknowledged, the number of individuals who were part of its TCR sequencing and HLA analysis was relatively small.

With random hexamers, roughly 0.5 to 1 ug RNA was reverse transcribed. The method of amplification for TCR beta CDR3 was immunoSEQ multiplex PCR, covering 54 Vbeta and 13 Jbeta. TCRdb fed the immunoSEQ multiplex PCR reads into MiXCR, producing one record per CDR3 protein. The sample records 250,000 to 300,000 distinct CDR3 sequences, around 91% being singletons. Germline values: CDR1 SGHVS, CDR2 FQNEAQ. The CDR3 is 15 residues long. V was shortened by 1 base and J by 3 bases, with 11 bases between the two germline ends. Of note for this clonotype: Its antigen is unknown.

Material: CD8+ T cells from PBMCs. This sequence was found in a human donor with multiple sclerosis. The chain employs TRBV7-8 and TRBJ2-3; D is perhaps TRBD1 (6 bases). CDR3 amino acids: CASSLGGHSTDTQYF. DNA of the CDR3: TGTGCCAGCAGCTTAGGGGGACACAGTACAGATACGCAGTATTTT.